A selection of T cell receptor beta chains follows, all from one sample in a study of T cell repertoires in cytomegalovirus infection. TCRdb redid the calling of the reads with MiXCR, one entry per CDR3 protein. The sample shows fewer than 350,000 distinct CDR3 sequences, roughly 15% of them seen only once. Sequencing was carried out using PBMCs. These receptors came from a human donor in good health (CMV status not recorded). Some clones in this sample may be carry-over from other donors' samples. Both conserved end residues are part of each CDR3. Fields, in order: D gene, V gene, clone size, J gene, CDR3 protein, CDR3 DNA. A D gene is named only where the DNA matches it firmly. The size of a clone is reported for some rows only, either as once, few or many, or as a class for expanded clones.

>NA|TRBV20-1|NA|TRBJ2-1
CSATLGTFHNEQFF
TGCAGTGCTACGTTGGGAACTTTCCACAATGAGCAGTTCTTC
>TRBD1|TRBV20-1|few|TRBJ2-7
CSARQGAGYEQYF
TGCAGTGCTAGACAGGGGGCAGGTTACGAGCAGTACTTC
>NA|TRBV28|many|TRBJ1-2
CASSLLSGANYGYTF
TGTGCCAGCAGTTTATTGTCTGGTGCTAACTATGGCTACACCTTC
>TRBD2|TRBV28|once|TRBJ2-3
CASSSYSGGAADTQYF
TGTGCCAGCAGTTCCTACTCGGGGGGGGCAGCAGATACGCAGTATTTT
>NA|TRBV7-6|many|TRBJ2-7
CASSQGASFYEQYF
TGTGCCAGCAGCCAAGGGGCTAGCTTCTACGAGCAGTACTTC
>TRBD1|TRBV12-3/TRBV12-4|many|TRBJ2-7
CASRGTGGLRYF
TGTGCCAGCAGGGGAACAGGGGGTCTCAGGTACTTC
>NA|TRBV25-1|NA|TRBJ2-5
CASSDPHGRWGGMETQYF
TGTGCCAGCAGTGACCCCCACGGACGGTGGGGCGGCATGGAGACCCAGTACTTC
>NA|TRBV7-3|few|TRBJ1-6
CASSLISDSPLHF
TGTGCCAGCAGCTTAATAAGTGATTCACCCCTCCACTTT
>NA|TRBV7-9|few|TRBJ1-3
CASSAKETAGNTIYF
TGTGCCAGCAGCGCCAAAGAAACCGCTGGAAACACCATATATTTT
>TRBD2|TRBV12-3/TRBV12-4|many|TRBJ2-2
CASSWTSGGAGELFF
TGTGCCAGCAGTTGGACTAGCGGGGGGGCCGGGGAGCTGTTTTTT
>TRBD1|TRBV6-5|NA|TRBJ2-2
CASRDRGPGELFF
TGTGCCAGCAGGGACAGGGGTCCCGGGGAGCTGTTTTTT
>TRBD1|TRBV2|NA|TRBJ1-5
CASSSNQGAGGNQPQHF
TGTGCCAGCAGTTCAAATCAGGGGGCTGGAGGCAATCAGCCCCAGCATTTT
>TRBD2|TRBV5-1|NA|TRBJ2-1
CASSMQRGGGNEQFF
TGCGCCAGCAGCATGCAGCGGGGGGGCGGAAATGAGCAGTTCTTC
>TRBD2|TRBV12-3/TRBV12-4|many|TRBJ2-2
CASSFRGENTGELFF
TGTGCCAGCAGTTTTCGGGGGGAAAACACCGGGGAGCTGTTTTTT
>NA|TRBV12-3/TRBV12-4|NA|TRBJ1-2
CASSSQVDGYTF
TGTGCCAGCAGTTCGCAGGTGGATGGCTACACCTTC
>NA|TRBV28|few|TRBJ1-3
CASSFLNIVSSGNTIYF
TGTGCCAGCAGTTTTCTAAACATTGTGAGCTCTGGAAACACCATATATTTT
>TRBD1|TRBV19|many|TRBJ2-3
CASAVWTGGADTQYF
TGTGCCAGTGCCGTTTGGACAGGGGGCGCAGATACGCAGTATTTT
>TRBD2|TRBV20-1|few|TRBJ2-3
CSAINSGGGTDTQYF
TGCAGTGCTATTAATAGCGGGGGGGGCACAGATACGCAGTATTTT
>TRBD1|TRBV28|NA|TRBJ1-5
CASRSTPYGQGARQPQHF
TGTGCCAGCAGGTCGACCCCCTACGGACAGGGGGCCAGGCAGCCCCAGCATTTT
>TRBD2|TRBV28|few|TRBJ2-7
CASSRGTSGDFYEQYF
TGTGCCAGCAGCCGCGGGACTAGCGGGGACTTCTACGAGCAGTACTTC
>NA|TRBV20-1|few|TRBJ2-1
CSANPPGRNNEQFF
TGCAGTGCTAACCCACCGGGACGGAACAATGAGCAGTTCTTC
>TRBD1|TRBV18|NA|TRBJ2-7
CASSPLGQAYEQYF
TGTGCCAGCTCACCACTGGGACAGGCCTACGAGCAGTACTTC
>NA|TRBV5-5|NA|TRBJ2-3
CASVVRGRGKIADTQYF
TGTGCCAGCGTAGTGAGAGGACGAGGGAAGATCGCAGATACGCAGTATTTT
>NA|TRBV10-3|NA|TRBJ2-7
CAISDPTVAYEQYF
TGTGCCATCAGTGACCCGACAGTCGCCTACGAGCAGTACTTC
>NA|TRBV7-2|many|TRBJ1-5
CASSLTVYTGQPQHF
TGTGCCAGCAGCTTAACTGTCTACACGGGGCAGCCCCAGCATTTT
>TRBD1|TRBV2|NA|TRBJ1-5
CASSDDRGYQPQHF
TGTGCCAGCAGCGACGACAGGGGATATCAGCCCCAGCATTTT
>TRBD1|TRBV7-2|many|TRBJ1-1
CASSSEGDRLNTEAFF
TGTGCCAGCAGCTCAGAAGGGGACAGACTTAACACTGAAGCTTTCTTT
>TRBD2|TRBV15|many|TRBJ2-3
CATSTWGGGVTDTQYF
TGTGCCACCAGTACTTGGGGCGGGGGGGTTACAGATACGCAGTATTTT
>TRBD1|TRBV5-1|few|TRBJ1-2
CASSPGQGARGYTF
TGCGCCAGCAGCCCGGGACAGGGGGCCAGAGGCTACACCTTC
>NA|TRBV29-1|NA|TRBJ2-3
CSVGGDVWGTDTQYF
TGCAGCGTTGGGGGCGATGTCTGGGGCACAGATACGCAGTATTTT
>NA|TRBV24-1|many|TRBJ1-1
CATSKGMNTEAFF
TGTGCCACCAGTAAAGGTATGAACACTGAAGCTTTCTTT
>TRBD1|TRBV28|many|TRBJ2-3
CASSIGQGSQYF
TGTGCCAGCAGTATTGGACAGGGTTCGCAGTATTTT
>NA|TRBV10-3|once|TRBJ2-3
CAISEWGEEADTQYF
TGTGCCATCAGTGAGTGGGGGGAGGAGGCAGATACGCAGTATTTT
>NA|TRBV6-2/TRBV6-3|many|TRBJ2-1
CASSYGGAANEQFF
TGTGCCAGCAGTTATGGGGGGGCGGCCAATGAGCAGTTCTTC
>NA|TRBV7-9|many|TRBJ2-7
CASSLGQVPPYEQYF
TGTGCCAGCAGCTTAGGGCAGGTGCCCCCCTACGAGCAGTACTTC
>NA|TRBV24-1|NA|TRBJ2-7
CATSDVGAISYEQYF
TGTGCCACCAGTGATGTCGGTGCTATCTCCTACGAGCAGTACTTC
>NA|TRBV20-1|NA|TRBJ2-5
CSATGRGDQETQYF
TGCAGTGCTACGGGGCGAGGGGACCAAGAGACCCAGTACTTC
>NA|TRBV7-9|many|TRBJ2-7
CASRDDRPGDDEQYF
TGTGCCAGCAGAGACGACCGGCCGGGAGATGACGAGCAGTACTTC
>NA|TRBV7-9|few|TRBJ2-3
CASSLALATDETDTQYF
TGTGCCAGCAGCTTAGCCCTAGCCACGGATGAAACAGATACGCAGTATTTT
>TRBD1|TRBV7-2|many|TRBJ1-2
CASSPDRASGYTF
TGTGCCAGCAGCCCTGACAGGGCAAGTGGCTACACCTTC
>NA|TRBV28|NA|TRBJ2-1
CASSLWRVDNEQFF
TGTGCCAGCAGTTTATGGCGTGTAGACAATGAGCAGTTCTTC
>NA|TRBV20-1|many|TRBJ1-4
CSARHPATNEKLFF
TGCAGTGCTCGACACCCTGCAACTAATGAAAAACTGTTTTTT
>NA|TRBV2|once|TRBJ1-2
CASSDQGTDGYTF
TGTGCCAGCAGTGATCAGGGGACGGATGGCTACACCTTC
>NA|TRBV7-8|many|TRBJ2-7
CASSLTSRGEQYF
TGTGCCAGCAGCCTCACTAGTCGGGGTGAGCAGTACTTC
>TRBD2|TRBV5-1|NA|TRBJ2-3
CASSLRDYFTDTQYF
TGCGCCAGCAGCCTCCGGGACTACTTCACAGATACGCAGTATTTT
>NA|TRBV7-2|many|TRBJ2-3
CASTASVGPTDTQYF
TGTGCCAGCACCGCTTCCGTGGGTCCCACAGATACGCAGTATTTT
>NA|TRBV12-3/TRBV12-4|few|TRBJ1-5
CASTYSVSNQPQHF
TGTGCCAGCACCTACTCCGTTAGCAATCAGCCCCAGCATTTT
>NA|TRBV12-3/TRBV12-4|few|TRBJ1-4
CASSNTGTNEKLFF
TGTGCCAGCAGCAACACCGGAACTAATGAAAAACTGTTTTTT
>NA|TRBV19|NA|TRBJ2-5
CASSIAGPRRGETQYF
TGTGCCAGTAGTATCGCCGGGCCAAGGCGTGGGGAGACCCAGTACTTC
>NA|TRBV27|NA|TRBJ1-2
CASSLSGGNGYTF
TGTGCCAGCAGTTTATCGGGGGGAAACGGCTACACCTTC
>NA|TRBV5-1|NA|TRBJ2-5
CASSLEVSETQYF
TGCGCCAGCAGCTTGGAGGTTTCGGAGACCCAGTACTTC
>TRBD1|TRBV12-3/TRBV12-4|many|TRBJ2-6
CASSPTGSGANVLTF
TGTGCCAGCAGCCCGACAGGGTCTGGGGCCAACGTCCTGACTTTC